These 29 T cell receptor beta chains were all obtained from the same sample, sequenced in a study of shared clonotypes between healthy human individuals. TCRdb keeps only in-frame clones here, not all; method: immunoSEQ multiplex PCR. Of about 2.3 million clones listed, less than 95% were seen once; the top ten hold around 0.35%. Specimen: naive CD4+ T cells from PBMCs. As for subset: CD45RA+ positively selected. These TCRs come from a young man in good health. Some clones in this sample may be carry-over from other donors' samples.

This clone came up once. The chain recombines TRBV10-2 with TRBJ2-1, with unresolved D. Trimming stripped 7 bases from V and 2 bases from J, with 12 bases between. The germline gives CDR1 WSHSY, CDR2 SAAADI. This CDR3 spans 14 amino acids. CDR3 DNA sequence: TGCGCCAGCACCGCCAGCCTTCCCTACAATGAGCAGTTCTTC. Encoded protein: CASTASLPYNEQFF.

This clone was seen just once. The chain uses TRBV29-1 and TRBJ2-1, with no clear D. V was pared by 1 base and J by 1 base, with 8 bases between. The CDR3 sequence is 14 residues long. Germline V gene sequence: CDR1 SQVTM, CDR2 ANQGSEA. DNA for the CDR3: TGCAGCGTTGAAGGGCTGAAATCCTACAATGAGCAGTTCTTC. Its protein is CSVEGLKSYNEQFF.

V usage is TRBV11-2 and J usage is TRBJ2-7; D uncertain. V was cut by 5 bases and J by 0 bases, with 11 bases left in between. The length of the CDR3 is 14 residues. Per germline, CDR1 SGHAT and CDR2 FQNNGV. CDR3 residues: CASSRILNSYEQYF. As DNA, the CDR3 is TGTGCCAGCAGCCGTATCCTGAACTCCTACGAGCAGTACTTC.

The chain has TRBV2 and TRBJ2-3; a possible D gene is TRBD2 (5 bases). Trimming pared 10 bases from V and 0 bases from J, leaving 20 bases between. The germline gives CDR1 SNHLY, CDR2 FYNNEI. The CDR3 has 16 residues. CDR3 in DNA: TGTGCCACCACATTGGGGTCGGGGAGAAGCACAGATACGCAGTATTTT. Translation gives CATTLGSGRSTDTQYF.

The chain joins TRBV5-1 to TRBJ2-6; 8 nucleotides align to TRBD2. This CDR3 has 18 amino acids. J was trimmed by 3 bases and V by 1 base; bases with no gene match: 9. CDR1 SGHRS and CDR2 YFSETQ come from the germline V gene. The chain's CDR3 is CASSLRSAGVGGANVLTF. CDR3 bases: TGCGCCAGCAGCTTGCGTTCAGCGGGAGTGGGTGGGGCCAACGTCCTGACTTTC.

J is TRBJ2-1 and V is TRBV11-3, with D maybe TRBD2 (6 bases). The CDR3 is 14 amino acids. CDR1 and CDR2 (germline): SGHNT, YENEEA. The V end lost 1 base, the J end lost 8 bases, and 12 bases lay between the germline ends. CDR3 bases: TGTGCCAGCAGCTTAGGTTGGAGGGGCGATGAGCAGTTCTTC. It specifies CASSLGWRGDEQFF.

This chain connects TRBV28 to TRBJ1-5; D perhaps matches TRBD1 (6 bases). V was trimmed by 1 base and J by 2 bases, leaving 15 bases between them. From germline, CDR1 is MDHEN and CDR2 SYDVKM. The CDR3 runs 17 residues. The chain's CDR3 is CASSLYAGVPRNQPQHF. The CDR3 DNA reads as TGTGCCAGCAGTTTATATGCAGGGGTACCCCGCAATCAGCCCCAGCATTTT. The variable domain in full, with the rest retrieved from reference TRBV28 and TRBJ1-5, is DVKVTQSSRYLVKRTGEKVFLECVQDMDHENMFWYRQDPGLGLRLIYFSYDVKMKEKGDIPEGYSVSREKKERFSLILESASTNQTSMYLCASSLYAGVPRNQPQHFGDGTRLSIL.

The rearrangement uses TRBV9 and TRBJ2-1, with TRBD2 identical over 14 bases. The germline gives CDR1 SGDLS, CDR2 YYNGEE. V shed 2 bases, J shed 0 bases, and the junction held 4 bases outside the gene matches. This CDR3 comprises 18 residues. Here the CDR3 reads CASSVPGTSGSSYNEQFF. The CDR3 DNA sequence: TGTGCCAGCAGCGTTCCCGGGACTAGCGGGAGCTCCTACAATGAGCAGTTCTTC.

The rearrangement uses TRBV19 and TRBJ1-5, with no clear D. Trimming cost V 6 bases and J 0 bases, with 15 bases left between them. CDR1 LNHDA and CDR2 SQIVND come from the germline V gene (reference sequence). This CDR3 is built from 16 residues. The CDR3 DNA sequence: TGTGCCAGTAGCCAATATTCGACGGGTAGCAATCAGCCCCAGCATTTT. Its protein product is CASSQYSTGSNQPQHF.

The chain employs TRBV18 and TRBJ2-1, with TRBD2 matching over 8 bases. The CDR3 is made up of 17 amino acids. CDR1 is KGHSH and CDR2 is LQKENI in the germline V gene. J lost 0 bases, V lost 3 bases, and 7 bases had no gene match. CDR3 sequence: CASSPAAGTSSYNEQFF. In DNA form, the CDR3 reads TGTGCCAGCTCACCCGCCGCCGGGACTAGCTCCTACAATGAGCAGTTCTTC. The complete variable domain, with remaining parts taken from reference TRBV18 and TRBJ2-1, reads NAGVMQNPRHLVRRRGQEARLRCSPMKGHSHVYWYRQLPEEGLKFMVYLQKENIIDESGMPKERFSAEFPKEGPSILRIQQVVRGDSAAYFCASSPAAGTSSYNEQFFGPGTRLTVL.

Worth noting for this clone: The sample carries other DNA sequences with the same CDR3. V and J are TRBV28 and TRBJ2-7; 8 bases are a match to TRBD1. This CDR3 spans 14 amino acids. Losses at the gene ends were 2 bases for V and 0 bases for J; bases not matched to a gene: 0. From germline, CDR1 is MDHEN and CDR2 SYDVKM. The CDR3 DNA follows: TGTGCCAGCAGTTTAGGGACAGGCTCCTACGAGCAGTACTTC. It is translated as CASSLGTGSYEQYF.

CDR3 residues: CASSGLAGGNTGELFF. Written as DNA, the CDR3 is TGTGCCAGCAGCGGACTAGCGGGGGGAAACACCGGGGAGCTGTTTTTT. The genes are TRBV5-6 and TRBJ2-2, with 14 bases lining up with TRBD2. This CDR3 spans 16 amino acids. V was pared by 4 bases and J by 2 bases, with 1 base of the junction left unmatched. The germline V gene encodes CDR1 SGHDT and CDR2 YYEEEE. Full variable domain (missing parts from reference TRBV5-6 and TRBJ2-2): DAGVTQSPTHLIKTRGQQVTLRCSPKSGHDTVSWYQQALGQGPQFIFQYYEEEERQRGNFPDRFSGHQFPNYSSELNVNALLLGDSALYLCASSGLAGGNTGELFFGEGSRLTVL.

The chain recombines TRBV5-4 with TRBJ1-3; D gene unclear. CDR1 is SGHNT, CDR2 YYREEE, per germline (reference sequence). The germline V and J ends were trimmed by 4 bases and 2 bases, with 19 bases remaining between them. This CDR3 comprises 17 residues. The CDR3 loop reads CASSPATGRTAGNTIYF. The CDR3 DNA reads TGTGCCAGCAGCCCCGCAACTGGACGAACGGCTGGAAACACCATATATTTT.

V gene TRBV28 combines with J gene TRBJ2-5; 11 bases align to TRBD2. V lost 7 bases and J lost 2; bases outside the gene matches: 9. The V gene's germline CDR1 is MDHEN and CDR2 SYDVKM. The CDR3 spans 16 residues. CDR3 amino acids: CASNLRTSGLQETQYF. As DNA, the CDR3 is TGTGCCAGCAATCTTCGGACTAGCGGGCTACAAGAGACCCAGTACTTC.

This clone was recorded a few times. The genes are TRBV7-9 and TRBJ2-7; a possible D gene is TRBD1 (5 bases). This CDR3 has 14 residues. The V end lost 2 bases, the J end lost 1 base, and 9 bases lay between the germline ends. The germline V gene encodes CDR1 SEHNR and CDR2 FQNEAQ (reference sequence). For the CDR3, the DNA is TGTGCCAGCAGCTTACAGGGTGGATCCTACGAGCAGTACTTC. Protein sequence: CASSLQGGSYEQYF.

The chain uses TRBV6-5 and TRBJ2-5, with D possibly TRBD2 on 6 matching bases. V lost 8 bases and J 0 bases, leaving 10 bases between the germline ends. Germline V gene sequence: CDR1 MNHEY, CDR2 SVGAGI. The CDR3 covers 13 residues. The DNA of the CDR3 is TGTGCCAGCCGGGCGGGATACCAAGAGACCCAGTACTTC. The encoded protein is CASRAGYQETQYF.

CDR3 in DNA: TGTGCCAGCAGCTCCGCCTCAGGGATGGGGGGCTATGGCTACACCTTC. Protein: CASSSASGMGGYGYTF. The chain has TRBV7-9 and TRBJ1-2; possibly TRBD1 for D (5 bases). This CDR3 is 16 amino acids long. Deletions cut 4 bases from V and 4 bases from J, with 19 bases between. CDR1 and CDR2 (germline): SEHNR, FQNEAQ (reference sequence).

The chain recombines TRBV28 with TRBJ2-1, with TRBD2 matching over 11 bases. Losses at the gene ends were 6 bases for V and 4 bases for J; bases not matched to a gene: 20. The germline CDR1 and CDR2 sequences are MDHEN and SYDVKM. CDR3 length: 20 amino acids. The CDR3 loop reads CASRNTPGTSGPRGYNEQFF. The CDR3 nucleotides are TGTGCCAGCAGAAACACCCCCGGGACTAGCGGCCCCAGGGGGTACAATGAGCAGTTCTTC.

The chain combines TRBV27 with TRBJ2-3; 7 bases agree with TRBD1. CDR3 size: 14 residues. Germline V CDR1 and CDR2: MNHEY, SMNVEV (reference sequence). V dropped 2 bases and J dropped 5; count of bases not matched to a gene: 4. This chain's CDR3 is CASSLHRGVDTQYF. The CDR3 DNA follows: TGTGCCAGCAGTTTACACAGGGGAGTAGATACGCAGTATTTT.

V is TRBV10-2 and J is TRBJ2-1, with 10 bases that match TRBD2. This CDR3 is 15 amino acids long. The V and J ends lost 4 bases and 1 base, in that order; junction bases with no gene match: 1. Germline CDR1 and CDR2: WSHSY and SAAADI. This chain's CDR3 is CASSVAGGSYNEQFF. The CDR3 DNA follows: TGCGCCAGCAGTGTAGCGGGAGGTTCCTACAATGAGCAGTTCTTC.

This chain uses TRBV10-1 with TRBJ2-1; 8 nucleotides align to TRBD1. This CDR3 comprises 15 residues. V was pared by 1 base and J by 1 base, with 0 bases of the junction left unmatched. Germline V gene lookup returns CDR1 WNHNN and CDR2 SYGVQD (reference sequence). The CDR3 here is CASSEYRGSYNEQFF. CDR3 nucleotides: TGCGCCAGCAGTGAGTACAGGGGGTCCTACAATGAGCAGTTCTTC.

J is TRBJ1-1 and V is TRBV7-2; D remains unclear. Germline V gene data show CDR1 as SGHTA and CDR2 as FQGNSA. This CDR3 comprises 13 residues. V dropped 1 base and J dropped 14 bases, with 17 bases sitting between them. The CDR3 loop reads CASSLDPASGTFF. Here the CDR3 DNA reads TGTGCCAGCAGCTTAGACCCAGCCTCCGGAACGTTCTTT.

Turning to this clone: This sample includes further DNA sequences coding for the same CDR3. The chain joins TRBV30 to TRBJ1-1; the D gene is possibly TRBD1 (5 bases). V lost 0 bases and J lost 5, with 10 bases in between. Germline loops: CDR1 GTSNPN, CDR2 SVGIG (reference sequence). The CDR3 sequence is 13 residues long. The CDR3 nucleotides are TGTGCCTGGAGTGTACGGGGGGGGACTGAAGCTTTCTTT. Its protein is CAWSVRGGTEAFF.

CDR3 bases: TGCGCCAGCAGCCCGGAGGGGTGGAACGTCGGGCGTGATGAGCAGTTCTTC. It specifies CASSPEGWNVGRDEQFF. The chain has TRBV5-1 and TRBJ2-1; D is perhaps TRBD2 (6 bases). Trimming left V 4 bases short and J 8 bases short, with 25 bases between. From germline, CDR1 is SGHRS and CDR2 YFSETQ. This CDR3 comprises 17 residues.

CDR3 DNA sequence: TGTGCCAGCAACCAGCGGCCATACAATGAGCAGTTCTTC. Protein sequence: CASNQRPYNEQFF. This chain links TRBV28 with TRBJ2-1; possible D gene TRBD2, 5 bases. The length of the CDR3 is 13 residues. The V and J ends lost 7 bases and 4 bases respectively, with 11 bases between them. CDR1 is MDHEN and CDR2 is SYDVKM in the germline V gene.

Regarding this clone: Other DNA sequences within the sample encode an identical CDR3. The genes are TRBV18 and TRBJ2-2, with TRBD2 matching 14 bases. The V gene's germline CDR1 is KGHSH and CDR2 LQKENI. The CDR3 loop spans 16 amino acids. Trimming removed 3 bases from V and 6 bases from J; junction bases left unmatched: 3. CDR3 in amino acids: CASSPPGLAGAGELFF. In DNA form, the CDR3 reads TGTGCCAGCTCACCTCCGGGACTAGCGGGAGCCGGGGAGCTGTTTTTT.

The rearrangement links TRBV18 to TRBJ1-4; TRBD1 matches at 9 bases. The CDR3 covers 14 residues. V gave up 1 base and J gave up 8 bases; unmatched junction bases: 2. CDR1 and CDR2 from the germline V gene are KGHSH and LQKENI. The chain's CDR3 is CASSPRTGEEKLFF. In nucleotides, the CDR3 is TGTGCCAGCTCACCACGGACAGGGGAAGAAAAACTGTTTTTT.

The genes are TRBV11-3 and TRBJ2-3; 7 nucleotides line up with TRBD1. CDR1 and CDR2 from the germline V gene are SGHNT and YENEEA. The CDR3 consists of 14 residues. J was trimmed by 4 bases and V by 1 base; bases with no gene match: 2. The CDR3 DNA reads as TGTGCCAGCAGCTTAGGACAGGGCTCAGATACGCAGTATTTT. It translates to CASSLGQGSDTQYF.

This chain uses TRBV9 with TRBJ2-5; 7 positions match TRBD2. Germline V lookup: CDR1 SGDLS, CDR2 YYNGEE. The V and J ends lost 0 bases and 5 bases, in that order; junction bases with no gene match: 4. CDR3 size: 14 residues. The CDR3 loop is CASSVGTSHETQYF. CDR3 bases: TGTGCCAGCAGCGTAGGGACTAGTCACGAGACCCAGTACTTC.